The 16 T cell receptor beta chains below come from one sample, sequenced in a study of T cells expressing NK-cell markers. Using the 5' RACE reads, TCRdb records one entry per CDR3 protein without DNA. This sample contains roughly 380,000 distinct CDR3 sequences. Material for sequencing was blood T cells: a sorted CD56 or NKG2C T cell subset, CD4+ or CD8+ T cells, or bulk PBMC T cells (not recorded which). The origin of the receptors is a man between 18 and 69 years old in good health.

The chain joins TRBV6-5 to TRBJ2-2. The CDR3 sequence is 15 residues long. Germline CDR1 MNHEY, CDR2 SVGAGI. The CDR3 sequence is CASSWVLADARELFF.

V usage is TRBV27 and J usage is TRBJ1-2; TCRdb's assignment of TRBD1 cannot be checked, as there is no DNA. CDR3 length equals 14 residues. CDR1 and CDR2 from the germline V gene are MNHEY and SMNVEV (reference sequence). The CDR3: CASSLFGQGGGYTF.

CDR3 loop: CASSLGNRGGETQYF. The rearrangement joins TRBV5-1 to TRBJ2-5; as DNA is missing, the TRBD1 call by TCRdb cannot be tested. This CDR3 is 15 amino acids long. Germline V gives CDR1 SGHRS, CDR2 YFSETQ.

The genes are TRBV28 and TRBJ2-1; TCRdb's assignment of TRBD2 cannot be checked, as there is no DNA. Per germline, CDR1 MDHEN and CDR2 SYDVKM. CDR3 length equals 16 residues. The CDR3 reads CASSRRGLAGNNEQFF.

The chain links TRBV29-1 to TRBJ1-1. This CDR3 region has 14 residues. The germline gives CDR1 SQVTM, CDR2 ANQGSEA. CDR3 amino acids: CSVGSGVLNTEAFF.

The gene calls are TRBV5-1 and TRBJ2-5. The CDR3 runs 14 residues. Per germline, CDR1 SGHRS and CDR2 YFSETQ. The CDR3 loop reads CASSTIKKGETQYF.

The rearrangement links TRBV18 to TRBJ2-5; the D call from TCRdb, TRBD1, cannot be confirmed without DNA. The CDR3 spans 16 residues. Germline loops: CDR1 KGHSH, CDR2 LQKENI. CDR3 sequence: CASSPLGNRAMETQYF.

The chain joins TRBV4-1 to TRBJ2-3; the TCRdb D gene call, TRBD1, has no DNA to confirm it. Germline lookup yields CDR1 MGHRA and CDR2 YSYEKL. This CDR3 spans 15 amino acids. The CDR3 region is CASSLWGLNTDTQYF.

This chain uses TRBV2 with TRBJ2-4; absent DNA, TCRdb's TRBD1 call cannot be checked. Looked up from germline, CDR1 is SNHLY and CDR2 is FYNNEI. This CDR3 region has 12 residues. CDR3: CASSVQRDIQYF.

This clonotype is classed as medium-sized by frequency. The chain couples TRBV24-1 to TRBJ1-2; the TCRdb call, TRBD1, lacks DNA for checking. CDR1 is KGHDR, CDR2 SFDVKD, per germline. The CDR3 consists of 15 residues. CDR3 loop: CATSDYPGQTYGYTF.

This chain joins TRBV28 and TRBJ1-1; lacking DNA, the TRBD1 call made by TCRdb goes unchecked. The CDR3 spans 15 residues. Germline CDR1 reads MDHEN; CDR2 reads SYDVKM. The CDR3 sequence: CASSSVAGGVAEAFF.

The genes are TRBV6-5 and TRBJ2-7; the TCRdb call, TRBD1, lacks DNA for checking. The CDR3 contains 16 residues. The V gene's germline CDR1 is MNHEY and CDR2 SVGAGI. CDR3 loop: CASITRPGQGTDEQYF.

The chain links TRBV28 to TRBJ2-7; TCRdb's D call, TRBD1, is unchecked because there is no DNA. The CDR3 is 12 residues long. Per the germline V gene, CDR1 is MDHEN and CDR2 is SYDVKM. The CDR3 loop is CASSLVRDKQYF.

J is TRBJ2-7 and V is TRBV5-1. The CDR3 is made up of 15 amino acids. Germline V gene data show CDR1 as SGHRS and CDR2 as YFSETQ. This CDR3 reads CASSLAARRTYEQYF.

The chain joins TRBV5-1 to TRBJ2-5; as DNA is missing, the TRBD2 call by TCRdb cannot be tested. The CDR3 loop spans 16 amino acids. CDR1 is SGHRS and CDR2 is YFSETQ in the germline V gene. CDR3 protein: CASSLIPSGGQETQYF.

The J gene is TRBJ1-1, the V gene TRBV18; the TCRdb call, TRBD1, lacks DNA for checking. The CDR3 is made up of 15 amino acids. Looked up from germline, CDR1 is KGHSH and CDR2 is LQKENI. This CDR3 is CASSIRRGTNTEAFF.